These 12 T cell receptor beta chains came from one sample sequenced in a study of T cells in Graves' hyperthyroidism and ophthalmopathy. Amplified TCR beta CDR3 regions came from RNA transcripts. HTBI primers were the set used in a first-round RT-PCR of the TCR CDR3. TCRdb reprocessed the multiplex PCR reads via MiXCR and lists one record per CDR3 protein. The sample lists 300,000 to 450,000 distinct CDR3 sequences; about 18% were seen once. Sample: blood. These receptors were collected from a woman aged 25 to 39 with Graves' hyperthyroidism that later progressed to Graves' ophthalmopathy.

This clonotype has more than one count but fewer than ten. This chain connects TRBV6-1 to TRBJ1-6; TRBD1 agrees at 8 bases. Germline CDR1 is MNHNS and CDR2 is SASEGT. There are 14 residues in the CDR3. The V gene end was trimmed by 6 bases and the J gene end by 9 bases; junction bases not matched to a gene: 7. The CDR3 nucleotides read TGTGCCAGCAGCATTGGACAGGGCGGTTCACCCCTCCACTTT. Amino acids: CASSIGQGGSPLHF.

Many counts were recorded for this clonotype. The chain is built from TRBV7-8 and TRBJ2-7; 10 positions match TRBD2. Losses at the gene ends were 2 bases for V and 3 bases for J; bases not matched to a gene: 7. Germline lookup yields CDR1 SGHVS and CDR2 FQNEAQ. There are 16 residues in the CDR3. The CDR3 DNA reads TGTGCCAGCAGCTTACTAGCGGGAGAAGGCCTCTACGAGCAGTACTTC. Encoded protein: CASSLLAGEGLYEQYF.

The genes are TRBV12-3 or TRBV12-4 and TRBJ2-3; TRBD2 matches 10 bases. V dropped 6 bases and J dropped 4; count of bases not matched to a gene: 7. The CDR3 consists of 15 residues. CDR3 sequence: CASRLLAGVSDTQYF. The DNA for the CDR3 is TGTGCCAGCAGACTCCTAGCGGGAGTTTCAGATACGCAGTATTTT.

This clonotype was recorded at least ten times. Written as DNA, the CDR3 is TGTGCCATCAGTGAGTTAGCGGGGGGACAAGAGACCCAGTACTTC. Translating gives CAISELAGGQETQYF. This chain joins TRBV10-3 and TRBJ2-5; 10 nucleotides match TRBD2. Per the germline V gene, CDR1 is ENHRY and CDR2 is SYGVKD. The CDR3 is 15 residues long. V dropped 1 base and J dropped 2; count of bases not matched to a gene: 1.

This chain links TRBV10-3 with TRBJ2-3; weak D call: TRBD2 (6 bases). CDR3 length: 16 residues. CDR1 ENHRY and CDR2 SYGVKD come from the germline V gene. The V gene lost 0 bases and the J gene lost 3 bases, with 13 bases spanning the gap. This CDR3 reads CAISESRAGQTDTQYF. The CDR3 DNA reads TGTGCCATCAGTGAGTCGAGGGCGGGGCAGACAGATACGCAGTATTTT.

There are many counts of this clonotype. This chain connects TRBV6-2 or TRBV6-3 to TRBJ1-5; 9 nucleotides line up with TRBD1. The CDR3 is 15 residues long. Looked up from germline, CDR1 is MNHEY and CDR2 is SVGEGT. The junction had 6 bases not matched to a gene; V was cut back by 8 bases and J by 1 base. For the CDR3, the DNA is TGTGCCAGCGGAATACAGGGGGCGAGCAATCAGCCCCAGCATTTT. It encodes CASGIQGASNQPQHF.

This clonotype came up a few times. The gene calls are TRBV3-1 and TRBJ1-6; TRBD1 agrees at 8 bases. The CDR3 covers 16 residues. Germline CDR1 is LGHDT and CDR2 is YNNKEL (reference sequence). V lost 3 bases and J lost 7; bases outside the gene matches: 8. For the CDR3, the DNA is TGTGCCAGCAGCCAGCACCGGACAGGGTCCAATTCACCCCTCCACTTT. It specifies CASSQHRTGSNSPLHF.

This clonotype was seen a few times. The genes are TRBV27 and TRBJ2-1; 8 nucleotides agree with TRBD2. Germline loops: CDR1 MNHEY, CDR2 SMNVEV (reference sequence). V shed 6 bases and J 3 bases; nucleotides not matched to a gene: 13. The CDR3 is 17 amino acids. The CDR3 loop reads CASRPYGGLAGYNEQFF. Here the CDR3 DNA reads TGTGCCAGCAGACCCTACGGGGGTCTAGCGGGCTACAATGAGCAGTTCTTC.

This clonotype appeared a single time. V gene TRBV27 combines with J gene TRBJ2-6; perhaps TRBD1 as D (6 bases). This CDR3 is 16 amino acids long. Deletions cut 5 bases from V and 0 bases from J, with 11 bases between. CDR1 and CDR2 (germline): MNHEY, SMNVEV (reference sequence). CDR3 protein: CASSHYRASGANVLTF. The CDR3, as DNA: TGTGCCAGCAGTCACTACAGGGCCTCTGGGGCCAACGTCCTGACTTTC. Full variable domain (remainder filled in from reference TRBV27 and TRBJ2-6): EAQVTQNPRYLITVTGKKLTVTCSQNMNHEYMSWYRQDPGLGLRQIYYSMNVEVTDKGDVPEGYKVSRKEKRNFPLILESPSPNQTSLYFCASSHYRASGANVLTFGAGSRLTVL.

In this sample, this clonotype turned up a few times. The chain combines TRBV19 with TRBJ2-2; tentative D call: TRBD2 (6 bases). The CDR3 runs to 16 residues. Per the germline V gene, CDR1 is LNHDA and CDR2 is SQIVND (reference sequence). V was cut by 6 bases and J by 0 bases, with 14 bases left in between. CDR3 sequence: CASSSRAGPNTGELFF. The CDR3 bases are TGTGCCAGTAGCTCCCGCGCGGGGCCGAACACCGGGGAGCTGTTTTTT.

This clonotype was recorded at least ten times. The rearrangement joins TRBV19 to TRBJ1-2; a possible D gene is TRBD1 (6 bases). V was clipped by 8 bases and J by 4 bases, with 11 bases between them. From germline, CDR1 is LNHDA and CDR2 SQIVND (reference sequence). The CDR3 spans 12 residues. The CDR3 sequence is CASLQGLYGYTF. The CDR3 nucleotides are TGTGCCAGTCTACAGGGTCTCTATGGCTACACCTTC.

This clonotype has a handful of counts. In DNA form, the CDR3 reads TGTGCCAGCAACGACAGGGTGAACACCGGGGAGCTGTTTTTT. Translation gives CASNDRVNTGELFF. The J gene is TRBJ2-2, the V gene TRBV28; 7 bases are shared with TRBD1. The V and J ends lost 7 bases and 1 base, in that order; junction bases with no gene match: 3. The length of the CDR3 is 14 residues. CDR1 is MDHEN, CDR2 SYDVKM, per germline.